Each of the 15 T cell receptor beta chains below was sequenced from the same sample in a study of blood T cell repertoires in COVID-19. TCRdb's table, derived via immunoSEQ multiplex PCR, lists solely in-frame clones and lacks some. Of about 220,000 clones in the sample, approximately 83% are singletons; the top ten hold about 4.6%. The sequencing sample was made of PBMCs or T cells enriched from blood (not recorded which). These TCRs come from a woman in her forties or fifties who had been exposed to COVID-19.

This chain links TRBV7-8 with TRBJ2-5; 9 bases agree with TRBD2. V gave up 1 base and J gave up 0 bases; unmatched junction bases: 15. The CDR3 is made up of 20 amino acids. Germline assignment: CDR1 SGHVS and CDR2 FQNEAQ. The DNA for the CDR3 is TGTGCCAGCAGCTTAGATGCTAGGGCTAGCGGGGCCGGGAACCAAGAGACCCAGTACTTC. It translates to CASSLDARASGAGNQETQYF. Based on the CDR3 plus reference TRBV7-8 and TRBJ2-5, the full variable domain is GAGVSQSPRYKVAKRGQDVALRCDPISGHVSLFWYQQALGQGPEFLTYFQNEAQLDKSGLPSDRFFAERPEGSVSTLKIQRTQQEDSAVYLCASSLDARASGAGNQETQYFGPGTRLLVL.

The rearrangement uses TRBV2 and TRBJ2-7; TRBD1 is a possible D gene (6 bases). Deletions cut 1 base from V and 3 bases from J, with 10 bases between. The CDR3 sequence is 14 residues long. Germline CDR1 SNHLY, CDR2 FYNNEI. CDR3 amino acids: CASSEDGQIYEQYF. The CDR3 region has the DNA TGTGCCAGCAGTGAAGACGGACAGATCTACGAGCAGTACTTC.

This clone was seen a single time. The chain links TRBV23-1 to TRBJ1-5; unclear D gene. TRBV23-1 is flagged as an ORF with uncertain function. V dropped 0 bases and J dropped 2 bases, with 11 bases sitting between them. The CDR3 is made up of 16 amino acids. The CDR3 DNA reads as TGCGCCAGCAGTCAATCGAGCGGTTCCGGCAATCAGCCCCAGCATTTT. This sequence encodes CASSQSSGSGNQPQHF.

In this sample, this clone turned up many times. The chain joins TRBV29-1 to TRBJ1-3, with unresolved D. With 6 bases removed from V and 0 bases from J, the gap between germline ends came to 12 bases. The CDR3 is 14 amino acids. Germline CDR1 is SQVTM and CDR2 is ANQGSEA. The CDR3 loop reads CSVQIASSGNTIYF. The CDR3 DNA follows: TGCAGCGTCCAAATTGCCAGCTCTGGAAACACCATATATTTT.

The rearrangement uses TRBV5-6 and TRBJ2-5; 12 positions match TRBD2. This CDR3 region has 13 residues. Germline V gene lookup returns CDR1 SGHDT and CDR2 YYEEEE. V lost 3 bases to trimming and J lost 10 bases; unmatched junction nucleotides: 4. This chain's CDR3 is CASSWTSGVVQYF. The CDR3, as DNA: TGTGCCAGCAGCTGGACTAGCGGGGTTGTCCAGTACTTC.

The chain links TRBV18 to TRBJ2-7; D is perhaps TRBD1 (6 bases). Trimming pared 5 bases from V and 2 bases from J, leaving 19 bases between. CDR1 KGHSH and CDR2 LQKENI come from the germline V gene. The CDR3 loop spans 16 amino acids. CDR3 nucleotides: TGTGCCAGCTCATCAACAGGGAACAGTTCCCCCTACGAGCAGTACTTC. Protein sequence: CASSSTGNSSPYEQYF.

The V and J genes are TRBV11-2 and TRBJ2-5, with no clear D. Germline CDR1 is SGHAT and CDR2 is FQNNGV. There are 14 residues in the CDR3. Trimming took off 7 bases at V and 7 bases at J, with 19 bases between the two ends. For the CDR3, the DNA is TGTGCCAGCACCCCCCGGGTGCGTTCTGGGACCCAGTACTTC. Encoded protein: CASTPRVRSGTQYF. The variable domain in full, with the rest retrieved from reference TRBV11-2 and TRBJ2-5, is EAGVAQSPRYKIIEKRQSVAFWCNPISGHATLYWYQQILGQGPKLLIQFQNNGVVDDSQLPKDRFSAERLKGVDSTLKIQPAKLEDSAVYLCASTPRVRSGTQYFGPGTRLLVL.

CDR3 sequence: CASIGGKTGNTIYF. The CDR3 DNA is TGTGCCAGTATAGGAGGGAAGACTGGAAACACCATATATTTT. V is TRBV19 and J is TRBJ1-3, with D uncertain. The CDR3 extends over 14 amino acids. The germline V gene encodes CDR1 LNHDA and CDR2 SQIVND (reference sequence). Trimming shortened V by 7 bases and J by 2 bases, and 12 bases separated the two germline ends.

The chain links TRBV14 to TRBJ2-5; D ambiguous. Trimming removed 5 bases at V and 4 bases at J, with 11 bases between. CDR1 and CDR2 from the germline V gene are SGHDN and FVKESK. There are 13 residues in the CDR3. The CDR3 coding sequence is TGTGCCAGCAGCGGCCTGCGAGGAGAGACCCAGTACTTC. Translation gives CASSGLRGETQYF.

The chain couples TRBV12-5 to TRBJ2-7; D possibly corresponds to TRBD2 (6 bases). This CDR3 is 13 amino acids long. Germline V gene data show CDR1 as LGHNT and CDR2 as FRNRAP. V was clipped by 1 base and J by 6 bases, with 10 bases between them. CDR3 sequence reads: CASGLGGGSEQYF. CDR3 nucleotide sequence: TGTGCTAGTGGTTTGGGTGGGGGGTCCGAGCAGTACTTC. The full variable domain, with the rest looked up from reference TRBV12-5 and TRBJ2-7, is DARVTQTPRHKVTEMGQEVTMRCQPILGHNTVFWYRQTMMQGLELLAYFRNRAPLDDSGMPKDRFSAEMPDATLATLKIQPSEPRDSAVYFCASGLGGGSEQYFGPGTRLTVT.

This clone was observed at least ten times. V is TRBV7-5 and J is TRBJ1-3; the DNA was not used to check the table's D call, TRBD1. TRBV7-5 is a pseudogene segment. This CDR3 region has 17 residues. CDR3 sequence (DNA): TGTGTCAGAAGCCCTCAGGGACAGGGGGTGTGTGGAAACACCATATATTTT. Translation: CVRSPQGQGVCGNTIYF.

The chain uses TRBV14 and TRBJ2-2; 8 bases are shared with TRBD2. The J segment lost 6 bases and the V segment lost 1 base, leaving 7 bases of the junction unmatched. The length of the CDR3 is 16 residues. The germline CDR1 and CDR2 sequences are SGHDN and FVKESK. This chain's CDR3 is CASSQVTSVGAGELFF. Here the CDR3 DNA reads TGTGCCAGCAGCCAAGTGACTAGCGTTGGGGCCGGGGAGCTGTTTTTT.

This chain links TRBV15 with TRBJ1-3; the match to TRBD1 covers 7 bases. This CDR3 contains 13 residues. V was clipped by 1 base and J by 11 bases; unmatched bases: 5. CDR1 and CDR2 (germline): LNHNV, YYDKDF (reference sequence). The CDR3 protein is CATSRGQTGAIYF. The CDR3 DNA follows: TGTGCCACCAGCAGAGGACAAACAGGGGCCATATATTTT. The complete variable domain, with remaining parts taken from reference TRBV15 and TRBJ1-3, reads DAMVIQNPRYQVTQFGKPVTLSCSQTLNHNVMYWYQQKSSQAPKLLFHYYDKDFNNEADTPDNFQSRRPNTSFCFLDIRSPGLGDTAMYLCATSRGQTGAIYFGEGSWLTVV.

J is TRBJ1-2 and V is TRBV11-2, with D perhaps matching TRBD1 (5 bases). The CDR3 runs to 15 residues. CDR1 is SGHAT, CDR2 FQNNGV, per germline. V was pared by 1 base and J by 6 bases, with 15 bases between. The CDR3 DNA reads as TGTGCCAGCAGCTTAGGGGCAGGGAAGCTAGATGGCTACACCTTC. This codes for CASSLGAGKLDGYTF.

The table lists this clone with a few counts. The rearrangement links TRBV4-2 to TRBJ1-2; D is undetermined. Trimming stripped 1 base from V and 1 base from J, with 7 bases between. The CDR3 extends over 14 amino acids. CDR1 and CDR2 from the germline V gene are LGHNA and YNFKEQ. In DNA form, the CDR3 reads TGTGCCAGCAGCCAAGTGGAGGGTAACTATGGCTACACCTTC. It yields the protein CASSQVEGNYGYTF.